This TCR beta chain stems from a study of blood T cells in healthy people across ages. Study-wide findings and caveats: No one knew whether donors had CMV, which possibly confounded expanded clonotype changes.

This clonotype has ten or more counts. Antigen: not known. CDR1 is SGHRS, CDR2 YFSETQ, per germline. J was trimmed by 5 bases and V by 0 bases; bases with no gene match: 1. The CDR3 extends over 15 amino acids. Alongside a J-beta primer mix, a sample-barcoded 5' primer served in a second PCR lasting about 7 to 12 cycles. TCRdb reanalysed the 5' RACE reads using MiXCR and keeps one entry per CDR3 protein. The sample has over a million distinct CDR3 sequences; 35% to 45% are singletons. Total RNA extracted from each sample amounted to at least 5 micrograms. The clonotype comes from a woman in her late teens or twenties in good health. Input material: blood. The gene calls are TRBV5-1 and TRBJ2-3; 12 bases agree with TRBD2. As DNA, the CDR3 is TGCGCCAGCAGCTTGGGGGGACTAGCGGGAGATACGCAGTATTTT. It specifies CASSLGGLAGDTQYF.